These 14 T cell receptor beta chains were all obtained from the same sample, sequenced in a study of vaccination and CD4 T cells after COVID-19. Their target antigens are unknown. Sample treatment: roughly 11-day PBMC culture with coronavirus spike peptide pools or control peptides (ViraFEST assay). Cultured CD4+ T cell DNA was sequenced using the Oncomine TCR Beta short-read assay. TCRdb independently ran MiXCR on the PCR reads; one entry per CDR3 protein. The table lists about 8,300 distinct CDR3 sequences, approximately 55% of them singletons. Input material: CD4+ T cells from blood, cultured in vitro. These receptors were obtained from a human donor who had recovered from COVID-19.

This clonotype is categorized as medium-sized. This chain uses TRBV27 with TRBJ2-5; D possibly corresponds to TRBD1 (6 bases). There are 13 residues in the CDR3. CDR1 MNHEY and CDR2 SMNVEV come from the germline V gene (reference sequence). Trimming pared 5 bases from V and 5 bases from J, leaving 12 bases between. CDR3 nucleotide sequence: TGTGCCAGCAGTAAGACAGGTTCTGAGACCCAGTACTTC. It specifies CASSKTGSETQYF.

J is TRBJ1-2 and V is TRBV2; D is unresolved. V lost 4 bases and J 5 bases, leaving 11 bases between the germline ends. CDR1 is SNHLY and CDR2 is FYNNEI in the germline V gene. The CDR3 consists of 13 residues. CDR3 DNA: TGTGCCAGCAGTGTTGACGGAAGTTATGGCTACACCTTC. Residues: CASSVDGSYGYTF.

This clonotype has a handful of counts. The gene calls are TRBV19 and TRBJ2-2; D not certain. In germline, CDR1 is LNHDA, CDR2 SQIVND (reference sequence). With 1 base removed from V and 0 bases from J, the gap between germline ends came to 3 bases. The CDR3 is 14 amino acids. Here the CDR3 reads CASSIVPNTGELFF. CDR3 nucleotides: TGTGCCAGTAGTATAGTCCCGAACACCGGGGAGCTGTTTTTT.

To note about this clonotype: Germline is not matched at one junction end, which may reflect a read error. The chain employs TRBV9 and TRBJ1-5; D might be TRBD1 (6 bases). The length of the CDR3 is 14 residues. Per germline, CDR1 SGDLS and CDR2 YYNGEE. The CDR3 region has the DNA TGTGCCAGCAGCGTAGGGGACACTAATCAGCCTCAGCATTTT. Its translation: CASSVGDTNQPQHF.

V usage is TRBV11-3 and J usage is TRBJ1-2, with a weak D call TRBD1 (5 bases). Between the trimmed V and J ends, which lost 2 bases and 2 bases, there was a span of 12 bases. Looked up from germline, CDR1 is SGHNT and CDR2 is YENEEA. The CDR3 is made up of 15 amino acids. CDR3: CASSLFSGKNYGYTF. The DNA for the CDR3 is TGTGCCAGCAGCTTATTTTCAGGGAAAAACTATGGCTACACCTTC.

The chain uses TRBV5-4 and TRBJ1-2; the D is unclear. V was trimmed by 3 bases and J by 2 bases, leaving 11 bases between them. The CDR3 sequence is 14 residues long. Germline assignment: CDR1 SGHNT and CDR2 YYREEE (reference sequence). The CDR3 loop reads CASSSKDGNYGYTF. The CDR3 DNA is TGTGCCAGCAGCTCTAAGGACGGCAACTATGGCTACACCTTC.

The chain is built from TRBV20-1 and TRBJ1-2; 8 bases line up with TRBD1. The CDR3 extends over 14 amino acids. CDR1 is DFQATT, CDR2 SNEGSKA, per germline (reference sequence). V shed 1 base and J 5 bases; nucleotides not matched to a gene: 6. Here the CDR3 reads CSARVAGGVYGYTF. CDR3 DNA: TGCAGTGCTAGAGTGGCAGGGGGCGTTTATGGCTACACCTTC.

The chain uses TRBV11-3 and TRBJ2-7; maybe TRBD1 (5 bases). This CDR3 contains 16 residues. Trimming pared 1 base from V and 0 bases from J, leaving 13 bases between. In germline, CDR1 is SGHNT, CDR2 YENEEA. The CDR3 nucleotides are TGTGCCAGCAGCTTAGTTGGTTTAAGGGGCTCCTACGAGCAGTACTTC. This sequence encodes CASSLVGLRGSYEQYF.

The chain joins TRBV30 to TRBJ2-2; 11 bases are a match to TRBD2. CDR1 and CDR2 from the germline V gene are GTSNPN and SVGIG (reference sequence). Losses at the gene ends were 0 bases for V and 5 bases for J; bases not matched to a gene: 8. This CDR3 is 17 amino acids long. The CDR3 DNA is TGTGCCTGGAGTGTATTCGGGACTAGCGGACGAACCGGGGAGCTGTTTTTT. Translating gives CAWSVFGTSGRTGELFF.

The chain has TRBV14 and TRBJ1-2; possibly TRBD1 for D (6 bases). V lost 2 bases and J 8 bases, leaving 15 bases between the germline ends. This CDR3 contains 14 residues. CDR1 SGHDN and CDR2 FVKESK come from the germline V gene. The CDR3 sequence: CASSQLQGTGGYTF. The CDR3, as DNA: TGTGCCAGCAGCCAACTACAGGGTACGGGAGGCTACACCTTC. Full variable domain (missing parts from reference TRBV14 and TRBJ1-2): EAGVTQFPSHSVIEKGQTVTLRCDPISGHDNLYWYRRVMGKEIKFLLHFVKESKQDESGMPNNRFLAERTGGTYSTLKVQPAELEDSGVYFCASSQLQGTGGYTFGSGTRLTVV.

This chain connects TRBV2 to TRBJ1-6, with TRBD1 identical over 11 bases. The CDR3 is made up of 15 amino acids. CDR1 SNHLY and CDR2 FYNNEI come from the germline V gene. The V segment lost 3 bases and the J segment 10 bases; nucleotides outside the gene matches: 5. For the CDR3, the DNA is TGTGCCAGCAGTGACACGGGACAGGGGGGCTCACCCCTCCACTTT. It yields the protein CASSDTGQGGSPLHF.

The chain uses TRBV12-3 or TRBV12-4 and TRBJ2-1; TRBD2 might be the D (5 bases). This CDR3 comprises 16 residues. Between the trimmed V and J ends, which lost 4 bases and 5 bases, there was a span of 18 bases. This CDR3 reads CASSSFGLEPNNEQFF. CDR3 bases: TGTGCCAGCAGTTCTTTTGGACTCGAACCAAACAATGAGCAGTTCTTC.

This clonotype has a handful of counts. V gene TRBV24-1 combines with J gene TRBJ2-3; D unresolved. Trimming left V 1 base short and J 2 bases short, with 6 bases between. The CDR3 loop spans 14 amino acids. Germline lookup yields CDR1 KGHDR and CDR2 SFDVKD. Here the CDR3 reads CATSDFPDTDTQYF. As DNA, the CDR3 is TGTGCCACCAGTGATTTTCCTGACACAGATACGCAGTATTTT.

The rearrangement joins TRBV11-2 to TRBJ1-1; no firm D call. The CDR3 length is 15 residues. Trimming took 2 bases from V and 1 from J, leaving 11 bases between them. The V gene's germline CDR1 is SGHAT and CDR2 FQNNGV. The chain's CDR3 is CASSLHGEGNTEAFF. The CDR3 coding sequence is TGTGCCAGCAGCTTACACGGGGAGGGGAACACTGAAGCTTTCTTT.